This T cell receptor (beta chain) is drawn from a study of CD8 T cells in ankylosing spondylitis. From the 5' RACE reads, TCRdb called clonotypes with MiXCR, one entry per CDR3 protein. The repertoire holds just under 350,000 distinct CDR3 sequences, with approximately 15% as singletons. Study observations and caveats: A TCR beta motif of about 8 highly homologous variants appeared characteristic of ankylosing spondylitis blood. Matched synovial fluid from ankylosing spondylitis patients was reported to be enriched for disease-linked clones.

In the case of this clonotype: As yet, its antigen is unknown.

Germline assignment: CDR1 SQVTM and CDR2 ANQGSEA. The CDR3 is 14 residues long. Losses at the gene ends were 4 bases for V and 1 base for J; bases not matched to a gene: 5. The source of this sequence is a male donor with ankylosing spondylitis or in good health (not recorded which). Sample: blood, either unsorted or a sorted T cell fraction (not recorded which). This chain links TRBV29-1 with TRBJ2-3; the match to TRBD1 covers 7 bases. DNA for the CDR3: TGCAGCGTTGCGACAGGGATGGGCACAGATACGCAGTATTTT. Its translation: CSVATGMGTDTQYF.